The rows below give T cell receptor beta chains drawn from one sample of a study of T-cell memory formation after mild COVID-19. TCRdb processed the 5' RACE reads anew with MiXCR; each CDR3 protein has one entry. The data hold 400,000 to 500,000 distinct CDR3 sequences, with 20% observed a single time. The specimen sequenced was PBMCs or a T cell subset sorted from them (not recorded which). The origin of the receptors is an adult woman who had mild COVID-19 (a few samples of this study predate the infection). Cell type and time point are not known. The CDR3 runs from the conserved cysteine through the conserved F or W. The order of the fields is D gene, J gene, clone size, V gene, CDR3 DNA, CDR3 protein. The D gene is left open where the match is weak. Size is omitted from some rows. Given values are once, few, many or a class for expanded clones.

>-|TRBJ1-1|-|TRBV4-3
TGCGCCAGCAGCCAAGAGGGGCGGGGCACTGAAGCTTTCTTT
CASSQEGRGTEAFF
>TRBD2|TRBJ2-3|-|TRBV20-1
TGCAGTGCTAAACTAGCGGGGGCCATTTCTAGCACAGATACGCAGTATTTT
CSAKLAGAISSTDTQYF
>TRBD2|TRBJ2-1|-|TRBV7-9
TGTGCCAGCAGCTTAGCATGGGACTTACTAGCGGGACGCCAAAATGAGCAGTTCTTC
CASSLAWDLLAGRQNEQFF
>TRBD1|TRBJ1-4|-|TRBV6-5
TGTGCCAGCAGTCGTGACAGGGTCACTAATGAAAAACTGTTTTTT
CASSRDRVTNEKLFF
>TRBD2|TRBJ2-5|few|TRBV7-8
TGTGCCAGCAGCTCCGGGACTAGCGCCTTAACGCGGACCCAGTACTTC
CASSSGTSALTRTQYF
>-|TRBJ2-1|many|TRBV6-2/TRBV6-3
TGTGCCAGCAGCGACCCGGGAGTCGGCTCCTACAATGAGCAGTTCTTC
CASSDPGVGSYNEQFF
>-|TRBJ2-7|few|TRBV12-3/TRBV12-4
TGTGCCAGCAGAACCTTTGAGGGGGAGCAGTACTTC
CASRTFEGEQYF
>TRBD1|TRBJ2-1|few|TRBV5-1
TGCGCCAGCACCCCCGGGACAGGGGAGGATGAGCAGTTCTTC
CASTPGTGEDEQFF
>-|TRBJ1-5|-|TRBV6-2/TRBV6-3
TGTGCCAGCGGAACTTACAGGGATAGCAATCAGCCCCAGCATTTT
CASGTYRDSNQPQHF
>-|TRBJ1-1|-|TRBV7-9
TGTGCCAGCAGCTTCGTCTCTCGCAGCACTGAAGCTTTCTTT
CASSFVSRSTEAFF
>TRBD1|TRBJ1-2|-|TRBV20-1
TGCAGTGCTAGAGATAGTATTCGGGACAGGGGGAGTGGCTACACCTTC
CSARDSIRDRGSGYTF
>-|TRBJ2-2|-|TRBV20-1
TGCAGTGCTAGAGATAGCAAAGGCCTTGCGAACACCGGGGAGCTGTTTTTT
CSARDSKGLANTGELFF
>TRBD2|TRBJ2-1|few|TRBV20-1
TGCAGTGCTAGAGATCTGGCTAGCGGGGGTTACAATGAGCAGTTCTTC
CSARDLASGGYNEQFF
>TRBD2|TRBJ2-1|once|TRBV11-2
TGTGCCAGCAGCCAAGCGGGACTCGGCTACAATGAGCAGTTCTTC
CASSQAGLGYNEQFF
>-|TRBJ2-7|-|TRBV24-1
TGTGCCACCAGTGACCCGAGGAGCGCCGAGCAGTACTTC
CATSDPRSAEQYF
>-|TRBJ1-4|-|TRBV5-5
TGTGCCAGCAGCGGGCGGAGCTCTGCAACTAATGAAAAACTGTTTTTT
CASSGRSSATNEKLFF